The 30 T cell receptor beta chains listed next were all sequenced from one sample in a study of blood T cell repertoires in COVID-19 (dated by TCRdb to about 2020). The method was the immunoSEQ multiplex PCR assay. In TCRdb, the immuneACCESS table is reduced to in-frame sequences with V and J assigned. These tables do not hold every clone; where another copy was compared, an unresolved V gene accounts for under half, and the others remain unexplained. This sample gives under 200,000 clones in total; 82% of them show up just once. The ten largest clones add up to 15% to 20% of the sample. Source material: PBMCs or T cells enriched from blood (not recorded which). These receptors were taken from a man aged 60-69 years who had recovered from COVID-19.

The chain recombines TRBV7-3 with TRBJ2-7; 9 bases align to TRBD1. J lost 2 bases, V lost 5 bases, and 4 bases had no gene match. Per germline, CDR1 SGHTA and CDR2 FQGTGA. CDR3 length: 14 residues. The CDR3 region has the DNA TGTGCCAGCAGCCTCACAGGGGGCGCCTACGAGCAGTACTTC. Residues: CASSLTGGAYEQYF.

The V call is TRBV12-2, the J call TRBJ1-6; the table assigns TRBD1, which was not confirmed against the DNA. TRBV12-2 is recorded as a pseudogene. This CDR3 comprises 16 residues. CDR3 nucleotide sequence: TGTGCAAGTCGCTTAGGACCCACAGGGGCTAATTCACCCCTCCACTTT. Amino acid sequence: CASRLGPTGANSPLHF.

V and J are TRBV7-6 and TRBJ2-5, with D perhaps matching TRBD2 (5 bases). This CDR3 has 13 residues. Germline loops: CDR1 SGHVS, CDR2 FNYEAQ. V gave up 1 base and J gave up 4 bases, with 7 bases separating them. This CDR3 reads CASSLGSGETQYF. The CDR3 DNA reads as TGTGCCAGCAGCTTAGGGAGCGGAGAGACCCAGTACTTC. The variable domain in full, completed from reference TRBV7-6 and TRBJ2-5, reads GAGVSQSPRYKVTKRGQDVALRCDPISGHVSLYWYRQALGQGPEFLTYFNYEAQQDKSGLPNDRFSAERPEGSISTLTIQRTEQRDSAMYRCASSLGSGETQYFGPGTRLLVL.

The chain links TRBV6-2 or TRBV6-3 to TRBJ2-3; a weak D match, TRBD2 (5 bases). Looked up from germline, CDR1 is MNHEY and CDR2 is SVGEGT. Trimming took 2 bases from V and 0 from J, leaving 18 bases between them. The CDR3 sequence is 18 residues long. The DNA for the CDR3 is TGTGCCAGCAGTTACCCCCTCTCGGCTTCGGGGAGCACAGATACGCAGTATTTT. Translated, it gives CASSYPLSASGSTDTQYF.

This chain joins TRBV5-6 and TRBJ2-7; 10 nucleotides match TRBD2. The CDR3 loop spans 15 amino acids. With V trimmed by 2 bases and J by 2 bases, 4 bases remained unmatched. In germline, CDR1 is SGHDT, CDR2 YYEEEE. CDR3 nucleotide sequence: TGTGCCAGCAGCTTTCTACTAGCGGGACCCTACGAGCAGTACTTC. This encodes CASSFLLAGPYEQYF.

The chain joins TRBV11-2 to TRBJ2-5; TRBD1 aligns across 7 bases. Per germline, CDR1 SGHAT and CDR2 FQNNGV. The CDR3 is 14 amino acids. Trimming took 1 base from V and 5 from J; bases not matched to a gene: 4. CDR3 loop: CASSLGTGQETQYF. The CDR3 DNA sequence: TGTGCCAGCAGCTTAGGGACAGGCCAGGAGACCCAGTACTTC.

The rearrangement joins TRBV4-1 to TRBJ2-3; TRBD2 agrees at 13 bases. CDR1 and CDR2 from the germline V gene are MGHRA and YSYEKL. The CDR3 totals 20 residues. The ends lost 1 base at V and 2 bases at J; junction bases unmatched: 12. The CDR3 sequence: CASSQVPGTSGTDATDTQYF. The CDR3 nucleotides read TGCGCCAGCAGCCAAGTACCAGGGACTAGCGGGACCGACGCCACAGATACGCAGTATTTT.

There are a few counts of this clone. CDR3 loop: CASSLTGEGEKLFF. The CDR3 region has the DNA TGTGCCAGCAGTCTGACAGGGGAGGGAGAAAAACTGTTTTTT. This chain links TRBV14 with TRBJ1-4; 8 bases are shared with TRBD1. V dropped 6 bases and J dropped 8; count of bases not matched to a gene: 8. The CDR3 consists of 14 residues. The V gene's germline CDR1 is SGHDN and CDR2 FVKESK.

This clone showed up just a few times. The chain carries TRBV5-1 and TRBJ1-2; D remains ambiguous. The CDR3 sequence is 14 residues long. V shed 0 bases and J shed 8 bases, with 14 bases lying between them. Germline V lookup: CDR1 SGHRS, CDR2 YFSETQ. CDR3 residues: CASSLAASREGYTF. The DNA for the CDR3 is TGCGCCAGCAGCTTGGCGGCCTCCCGGGAGGGCTACACCTTC.

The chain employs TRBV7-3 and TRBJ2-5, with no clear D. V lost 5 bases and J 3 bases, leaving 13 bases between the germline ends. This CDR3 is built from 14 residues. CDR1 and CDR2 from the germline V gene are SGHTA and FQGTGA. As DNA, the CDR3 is TGTGCCAGCAGCGCGAATCTACTGGAAGAGACCCAGTACTTC. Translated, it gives CASSANLLEETQYF.

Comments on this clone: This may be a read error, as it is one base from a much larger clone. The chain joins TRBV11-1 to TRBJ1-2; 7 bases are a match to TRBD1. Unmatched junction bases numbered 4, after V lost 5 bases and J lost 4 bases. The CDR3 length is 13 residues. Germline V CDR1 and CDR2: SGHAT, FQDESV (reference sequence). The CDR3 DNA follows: TGTGCCAGCAGCCTGACAGGGTCCTATGGCTACACCTTC. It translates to CASSLTGSYGYTF.

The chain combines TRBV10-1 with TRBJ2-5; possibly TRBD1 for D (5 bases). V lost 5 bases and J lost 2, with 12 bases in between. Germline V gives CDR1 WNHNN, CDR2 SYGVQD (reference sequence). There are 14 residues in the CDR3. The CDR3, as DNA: TGCGCCAGCAGTATGCAGGGCTTACAAGAGACCCAGTACTTC. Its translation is CASSMQGLQETQYF.

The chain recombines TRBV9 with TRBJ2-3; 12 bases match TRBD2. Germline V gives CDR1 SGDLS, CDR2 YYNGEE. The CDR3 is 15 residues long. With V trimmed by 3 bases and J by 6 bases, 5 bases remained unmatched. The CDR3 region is CASSDTSGRFDTQYF. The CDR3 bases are TGTGCCAGCAGCGATACTAGCGGGAGGTTTGATACGCAGTATTTT.

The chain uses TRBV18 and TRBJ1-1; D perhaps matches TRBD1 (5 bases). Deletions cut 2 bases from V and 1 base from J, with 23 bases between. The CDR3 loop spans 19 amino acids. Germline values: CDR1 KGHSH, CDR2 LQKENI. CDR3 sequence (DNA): TGTGCCAGCTCACCAAGACGACAGTCACCCCCCTTAAAGAACACTGAAGCTTTCTTT. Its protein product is CASSPRRQSPPLKNTEAFF.

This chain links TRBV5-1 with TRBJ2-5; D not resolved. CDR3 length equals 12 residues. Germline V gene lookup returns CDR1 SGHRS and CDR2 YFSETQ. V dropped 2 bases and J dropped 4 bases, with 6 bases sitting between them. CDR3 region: CASSFLSETQYF. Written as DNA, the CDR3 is TGCGCCAGCAGCTTTTTATCAGAGACCCAGTACTTC.

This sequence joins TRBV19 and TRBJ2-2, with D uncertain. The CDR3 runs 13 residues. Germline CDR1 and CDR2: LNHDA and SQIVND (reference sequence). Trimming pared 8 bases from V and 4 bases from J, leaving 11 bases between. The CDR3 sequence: CASSGSGTGELFF. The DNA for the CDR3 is TGTGCCAGTTCTGGGTCGGGCACCGGGGAGCTGTTTTTT.

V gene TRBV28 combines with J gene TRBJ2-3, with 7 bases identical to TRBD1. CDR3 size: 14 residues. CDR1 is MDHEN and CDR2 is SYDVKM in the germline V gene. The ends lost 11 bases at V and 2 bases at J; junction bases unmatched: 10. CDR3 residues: CAGRGGHDTDTQYF. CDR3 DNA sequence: TGTGCCGGAAGAGGGGGCCACGACACAGATACGCAGTATTTT.

CDR3 loop: CASSPGGIATYEQYF. The CDR3 DNA reads TGTGCCAGTAGTCCTGGAGGAATCGCTACCTACGAGCAGTACTTC. V and J are TRBV19 and TRBJ2-7; D possibly corresponds to TRBD2 (5 bases). Trimming cost V 5 bases and J 2 bases, with 16 bases left between them. Germline-derived CDR1 and CDR2 are LNHDA and SQIVND (reference sequence). The CDR3 contains 15 residues. Complete variable domain (other parts from reference TRBV19 and TRBJ2-7): DGGITQSPKYLFRKEGQNVTLSCEQNLNHDAMYWYRQDPGQGLRLIYYSQIVNDFQKGDIAEGYSVSREKKESFPLTVTSAQKNPTAFYLCASSPGGIATYEQYFGPGTRLTVT.

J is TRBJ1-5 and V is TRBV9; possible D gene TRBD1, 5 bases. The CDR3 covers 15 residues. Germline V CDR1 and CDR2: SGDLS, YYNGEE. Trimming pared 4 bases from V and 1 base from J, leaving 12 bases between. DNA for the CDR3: TGTGCCAGCAGCCGCGGGGGGGAGAGCAATCAGCCCCAGCATTTT. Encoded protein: CASSRGGESNQPQHF.

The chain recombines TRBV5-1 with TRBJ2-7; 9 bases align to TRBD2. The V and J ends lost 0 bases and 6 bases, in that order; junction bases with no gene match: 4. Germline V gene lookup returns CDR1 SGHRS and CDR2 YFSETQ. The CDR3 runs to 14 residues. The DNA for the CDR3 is TGCGCCAGCAGCTTGGTGGCGGGAGGGGGCGAGCAGTACTTC. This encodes CASSLVAGGGEQYF.

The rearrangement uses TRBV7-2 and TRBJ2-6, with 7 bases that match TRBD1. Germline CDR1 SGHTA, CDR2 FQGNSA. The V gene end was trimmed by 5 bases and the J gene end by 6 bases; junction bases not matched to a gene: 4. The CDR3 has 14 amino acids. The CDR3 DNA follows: TGTGCCAGCAGCCTCGACAGGGCGGCCAACGTCCTGACTTTC. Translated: CASSLDRAANVLTF.

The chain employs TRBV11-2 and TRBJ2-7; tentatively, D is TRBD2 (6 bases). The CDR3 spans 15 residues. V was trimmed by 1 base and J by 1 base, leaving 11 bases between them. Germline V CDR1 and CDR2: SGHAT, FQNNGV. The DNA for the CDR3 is TGTGCCAGCAGCTTAGTCGCGGGACGATCCTACGAGCAGTACTTC. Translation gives CASSLVAGRSYEQYF. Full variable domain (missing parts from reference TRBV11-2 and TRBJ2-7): EAGVAQSPRYKIIEKRQSVAFWCNPISGHATLYWYQQILGQGPKLLIQFQNNGVVDDSQLPKDRFSAERLKGVDSTLKIQPAKLEDSAVYLCASSLVAGRSYEQYFGPGTRLTVT.

The CDR3 DNA sequence: TGTGCCAGCAGCTTGGCCGAGCAGGGCTCCTATAATTCACCCCTCCACTTT. Its translation: CASSLAEQGSYNSPLHF. V is TRBV5-6 and J is TRBJ1-6; TRBD1 is a possible D gene (5 bases). Trimming cost V 0 bases and J 0 bases, with 10 bases left between them. The CDR3 is made up of 17 amino acids. Germline V gives CDR1 SGHDT, CDR2 YYEEEE.

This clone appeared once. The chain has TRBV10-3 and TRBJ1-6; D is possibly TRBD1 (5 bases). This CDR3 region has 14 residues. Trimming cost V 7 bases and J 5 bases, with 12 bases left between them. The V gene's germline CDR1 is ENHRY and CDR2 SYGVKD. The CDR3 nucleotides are TGTGCCATCAATCGGACACCGGATAATTCACCCCTCCACTTT. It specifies CAINRTPDNSPLHF.

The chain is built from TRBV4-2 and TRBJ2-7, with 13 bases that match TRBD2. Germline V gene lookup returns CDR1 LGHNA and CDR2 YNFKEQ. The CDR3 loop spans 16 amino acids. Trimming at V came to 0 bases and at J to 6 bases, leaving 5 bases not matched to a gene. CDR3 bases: TGTGCCAGCAGCCAAGACTGGACTAGCGGGAGTCGCGAGCAGTACTTC. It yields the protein CASSQDWTSGSREQYF.

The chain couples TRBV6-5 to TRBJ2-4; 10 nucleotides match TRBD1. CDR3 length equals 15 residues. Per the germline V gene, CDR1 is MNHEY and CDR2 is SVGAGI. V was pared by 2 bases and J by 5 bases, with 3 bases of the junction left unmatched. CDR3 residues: CASSYLGTGENIQYF. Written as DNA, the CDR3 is TGTGCCAGCAGTTACCTCGGGACAGGGGAAAACATTCAGTACTTC.

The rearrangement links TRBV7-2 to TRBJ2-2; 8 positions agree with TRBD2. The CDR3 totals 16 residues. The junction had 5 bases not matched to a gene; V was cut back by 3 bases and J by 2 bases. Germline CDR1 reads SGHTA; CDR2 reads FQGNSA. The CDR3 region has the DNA TGTGCCAGCAGCTTGGAACTAGCGGTTAACACCGGGGAGCTGTTTTTT. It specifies CASSLELAVNTGELFF.

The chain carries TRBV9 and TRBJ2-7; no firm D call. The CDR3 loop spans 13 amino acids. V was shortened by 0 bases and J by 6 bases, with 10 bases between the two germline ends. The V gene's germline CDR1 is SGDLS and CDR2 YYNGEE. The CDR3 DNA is TGTGCCAGCAGCGTAGCCCCGCGGTTCGAGCAGTACTTC. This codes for CASSVAPRFEQYF.

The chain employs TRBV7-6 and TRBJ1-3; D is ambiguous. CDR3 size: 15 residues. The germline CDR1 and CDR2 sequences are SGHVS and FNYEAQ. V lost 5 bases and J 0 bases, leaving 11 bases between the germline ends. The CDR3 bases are TGTGCCAGCAGCCCCGGGGTAGTCTCTGGAAACACCATATATTTT. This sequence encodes CASSPGVVSGNTIYF.

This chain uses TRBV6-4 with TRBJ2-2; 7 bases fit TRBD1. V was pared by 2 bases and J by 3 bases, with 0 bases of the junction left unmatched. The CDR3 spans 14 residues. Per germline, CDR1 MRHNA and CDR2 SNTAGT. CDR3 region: CASSDRGHTGELFF. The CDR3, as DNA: TGTGCCAGCAGTGACAGGGGGCACACCGGGGAGCTGTTTTTT.